This T cell receptor (beta chain) was obtained from a study of T cells in localized non-small cell lung cancer. Findings and limits, study-wide: Higher blood T cell density went with longer overall survival. Appearances in adjacent lung were noted for a median 57 of the top 100 tumor clones.

Remarks on this clone: Its antigen is not identified.

Clones were sequenced by immunoSEQ multiplex PCR, and TCRdb holds only the in-frame ones, with some missing. The sample includes about 92,000 clones, approximately 91% of them seen just once. The sample was PBMCs, taken before any cancer treatment. This sequence was found in a woman aged 35 to 70 with stage II squamous cell lung carcinoma.

In DNA form, the CDR3 reads TGTGCCAGCAGTCGAAGGGGGACACCTGGAAACACCATATATTTT. Its translation is CASSRRGTPGNTIYF. V is TRBV5-8 and J is TRBJ1-3, with a possible D match to TRBD1 (6 bases). The germline V gene has CDR1 SGHTS and CDR2 YDEGEE. CDR3 length: 15 amino acids. The ends were cut back, 5 bases at V and 2 bases at J, with 14 bases in the middle.